This entry concerns a single TCR beta chain. The entry originates in a study of T cell changes during pregnancy in multiple sclerosis. CDR1 is SGDLS and CDR2 is YYNGEE in the germline V gene. The CDR3 is 14 residues long. V was clipped by 3 bases and J by 4 bases; unmatched bases: 2. Method: immunoSEQ multiplex PCR; TCRdb's copy keeps in-frame clones and lacks some. The sample consists of about 75,000 clones, about 90% of them appearing once. The clonotype comes from a female donor in good health, enrolled as a control in a pregnancy study. This sample comprised peripheral blood, obtained in the first trimester of pregnancy. V and J are TRBV9 and TRBJ2-2, with 8 bases lining up with TRBD1. The CDR3, as DNA: TGTGCCAGCAGCGCCGGACAGGGCACCGGGGAGCTGTTTTTT. Encoded protein: CASSAGQGTGELFF.